Following are 13 T cell receptor beta chains from one sample sequenced in a study of identical twins. TCRdb re-analysed the 5' RACE reads in MiXCR, keeping a single row per CDR3 protein. The table has approximately 280,000 distinct CDR3 sequences, roughly 8.6% seen once. These data are also associated with another study on yellow fever vaccine responses in identical twins.

The source material was memory (CD45RO+) T cells sorted from blood. These receptors all stem from a woman aged 18-29 years in good health.

Many counts were recorded for this clonotype. The V call is TRBV5-1, the J call TRBJ2-5; no clear D gene. Per the germline V gene, CDR1 is SGHRS and CDR2 is YFSETQ. The CDR3 sequence is 13 residues long. V was pared by 0 bases and J by 7 bases, with 10 bases between. The DNA for the CDR3 is TGCGCCAGCAGCTTGGGTATGGAAGGGACCCAGTACTTC. It yields the protein CASSLGMEGTQYF.

There are a few counts of this clonotype. V gene TRBV19 combines with J gene TRBJ2-5; TRBD2 aligns across 8 bases. The CDR3 sequence is 16 residues long. J lost 2 bases, V lost 6 bases, and 11 bases had no gene match. CDR1 LNHDA and CDR2 SQIVND come from the germline V gene (reference sequence). The CDR3 bases are TGTGCCAGTAGAGCTTCGGGGGGGGCGAGTCAAGAGACCCAGTACTTC. Its protein is CASRASGGASQETQYF.

V and J are TRBV5-5 and TRBJ2-1; the match to TRBD2 covers 9 bases. From germline, CDR1 is SGHKS and CDR2 YYEKEE (reference sequence). The CDR3 totals 16 residues. The trim removed 6 bases at V and 10 bases at J, leaving 17 bases unmatched. CDR3: CASTRRVREGGGEQFF. In nucleotides, the CDR3 is TGTGCCAGCACCCGACGGGTGCGGGAGGGAGGGGGGGAGCAGTTCTTC. Supplemented by reference TRBV5-5 and TRBJ2-1, the full variable domain reads DAGVTQSPTHLIKTRGQQVTLRCSPISGHKSVSWYQQVLGQGPQFIFQYYEKEERGRGNFPDRFSARQFPNYSSELNVNALLLGDSALYLCASTRRVREGGGEQFFGPGTRLTVL.

This clonotype was observed a handful of times. This chain connects TRBV14 to TRBJ1-2; D gene ambiguous. Trimming removed 4 bases at V and 4 bases at J, with 13 bases between. Germline loops: CDR1 SGHDN, CDR2 FVKESK. CDR3 length equals 14 residues. This CDR3 is CASSPPAWVYGYTF. The CDR3, as DNA: TGTGCCAGCAGCCCGCCAGCTTGGGTCTATGGCTACACCTTC.

The genes are TRBV15 and TRBJ1-2; D might be TRBD1 (6 bases). Germline V lookup: CDR1 LNHNV, CDR2 YYDKDF (reference sequence). CDR3 size: 16 residues. With 1 base removed from V and 0 bases from J, the gap between germline ends came to 12 bases. The CDR3 sequence: CATSRGSGGPNYGYTF. CDR3 coding DNA: TGTGCCACCAGCAGAGGCAGCGGGGGCCCTAACTATGGCTACACCTTC.

This clonotype came up many times. The rearrangement uses TRBV15 and TRBJ2-2; D is tentatively TRBD1 or TRBD2 (5 bases each). This CDR3 comprises 14 residues. The V end lost 2 bases, the J end lost 4 bases, and 8 bases lay between the germline ends. Germline V gene sequence: CDR1 LNHNV, CDR2 YYDKDF (reference sequence). The chain's CDR3 is CATSRSGTTGELFF. CDR3 bases: TGTGCCACCAGCAGATCGGGGACCACCGGGGAGCTGTTTTTT. The variable domain in full, completed from reference TRBV15 and TRBJ2-2, reads DAMVIQNPRYQVTQFGKPVTLSCSQTLNHNVMYWYQQKSSQAPKLLFHYYDKDFNNEADTPDNFQSRRPNTSFCFLDIRSPGLGDTAMYLCATSRSGTTGELFFGEGSRLTVL.

This clonotype was counted ten times or more. J is TRBJ2-4 and V is TRBV5-1, with 7 bases matching TRBD1. The trim removed 3 bases at V and 5 bases at J, leaving 5 bases unmatched. Germline V gene sequence: CDR1 SGHRS, CDR2 YFSETQ. The CDR3 length is 14 residues. CDR3 in DNA: TGCGCCAGCAGCTCGACAGGGAGAGAAAACATTCAGTACTTC. Protein product: CASSSTGRENIQYF.

The table lists this clonotype with a few counts. This chain links TRBV6-5 with TRBJ2-5, with 8 bases fitting TRBD2. The CDR3 runs 15 residues. Germline V gene data show CDR1 as MNHEY and CDR2 as SVGAGI. The V gene end was trimmed by 2 bases and the J gene end by 9 bases; junction bases not matched to a gene: 11. CDR3 coding DNA: TGTGCCAGCAGTTACACCACTAGCGGACTAGGGGCCCAGTACTTC. Amino acids: CASSYTTSGLGAQYF.

The V and J genes are TRBV18 and TRBJ2-6; a weak D match, TRBD1 (6 bases). From germline, CDR1 is KGHSH and CDR2 LQKENI. The CDR3 has 16 residues. Trimming left V 5 bases short and J 0 bases short, with 11 bases between. The CDR3 coding sequence is TGTGCCAGCTCAAAGGACAGCTACTCTGGGGCCAACGTCCTGACTTTC. Translation gives CASSKDSYSGANVLTF.

This clonotype was detected a few times. The CDR3 DNA sequence: TGCGCCAGCAGCTCCCCCGGCGGACACTACGAGCAGTACTTC. Translated, it gives CASSSPGGHYEQYF. This rearrangement joins TRBV5-1 to TRBJ2-7, with D maybe TRBD1 (5 bases). CDR1 is SGHRS and CDR2 is YFSETQ in the germline V gene. The CDR3 runs 14 residues. V was clipped by 3 bases and J by 3 bases, with 13 bases between them.

CDR3 sequence reads: CASSASVRNTEAFF. CDR3 coding DNA: TGTGCCAGCAGTGCTTCGGTAAGGAACACTGAAGCTTTCTTT. The chain employs TRBV12-3 or TRBV12-4 and TRBJ1-1; D is ambiguous. Trimming left V 5 bases short and J 1 base short, with 11 bases between. This CDR3 contains 14 residues.

Worth noting for this clonotype: This sequence may be a read error, since a much larger clone differs from it by one base. The chain uses TRBV24-1 and TRBJ2-1; D not certain. The CDR3 extends over 11 amino acids. CDR1 is KGHDR and CDR2 is SFDVKD in the germline V gene. With 0 bases removed from V and 8 bases from J, the gap between germline ends came to 1 base. The CDR3 DNA reads as TGTGCCACCAGTGATTTGGATGAGCAGTTCTTC. Amino acids: CATSDLDEQFF.

This clonotype has a count of ten or more. This sequence joins TRBV5-1 and TRBJ2-5; D is ambiguous. The CDR3 is made up of 14 amino acids. Germline V CDR1 and CDR2: SGHRS, YFSETQ. Deletions cut 3 bases from V and 4 bases from J, with 13 bases between. The CDR3 loop is CASSSMTGGETQYF. CDR3 nucleotides: TGCGCCAGCAGCTCTATGACGGGCGGAGAGACCCAGTACTTC.